The 12 T cell receptor beta chains below come from one sample, sequenced in a study of T cell repertoires in cytomegalovirus infection. Via MiXCR, TCRdb re-called the reads, giving one row per CDR3 protein. This repertoire shows 76,000 or so distinct CDR3 sequences, 3.7% found once; its top ten account for 3.5% to 6%. What was sequenced was PBMCs. Receptors originate from a human donor in good health (CMV status not recorded). Some clones in this sample may be carry-over from other donors' samples.

Ten or more counts support this clonotype. This rearrangement joins TRBV4-3 to TRBJ1-1; D is unclear. The CDR3 runs 14 residues. Germline V lookup: CDR1 LGHNA, CDR2 YSLEER. The V gene lost 7 bases and the J gene lost 7 bases, with 19 bases spanning the gap. This chain's CDR3 is CASNPRVRYNEAFF. As DNA, the CDR3 is TGCGCCAGCAACCCTAGGGTACGATACAATGAAGCTTTCTTT.

This clonotype was detected many times. The genes are TRBV25-1 and TRBJ1-1; possible D gene TRBD1, 5 bases. Germline V gene lookup returns CDR1 MGHDK and CDR2 SYGVNS. The V end was cut by 1 base, the J end by 3 bases, with 18 bases between. The CDR3 contains 17 residues. CDR3 nucleotide sequence: TGTGCCAGCAGTGAATTGAGGGGATCTAGTTCGGACACTGAAGCTTTCTTT. Protein product: CASSELRGSSSDTEAFF.

This clonotype was recorded at least ten times. The chain carries TRBV7-2 and TRBJ2-7; D remains unclear. The CDR3 sequence is 14 residues long. Trimming took off 5 bases at V and 0 bases at J, with 11 bases between the two ends. In germline, CDR1 is SGHTA, CDR2 FQGNSA. In DNA form, the CDR3 reads TGTGCCAGCAGCCCCAGCATGCGCTCCTACGAGCAGTACTTC. Amino acids: CASSPSMRSYEQYF.

This clonotype has at least ten counts. The rearrangement joins TRBV7-9 to TRBJ2-5, with TRBD1 matching 7 bases. V trimming: 1 base; J trimming: 1 base; junction bases outside the gene matches: 3. The CDR3 runs 15 residues. The germline V gene encodes CDR1 SEHNR and CDR2 FQNEAQ (reference sequence). The CDR3 region has the DNA TGTGCCAGCAGCTTAGAGGGGGACAGCCAAGAGACCCAGTACTTC. Amino acid sequence: CASSLEGDSQETQYF.

The table lists this clonotype with many counts. This rearrangement joins TRBV7-2 to TRBJ2-7, with D uncertain. Trimming stripped 1 base from V and 1 base from J, with 11 bases between. Germline loops: CDR1 SGHTA, CDR2 FQGNSA. The CDR3 consists of 15 residues. The CDR3 sequence is CASSLGWGDSYEQYF. The CDR3 DNA sequence: TGTGCCAGCAGCTTAGGTTGGGGTGATTCCTACGAGCAGTACTTC. The full variable domain, completed using reference TRBV7-2 and TRBJ2-7, is GAGVSQSPSNKVTEKGKDVELRCDPISGHTALYWYRQSLGQGLEFLIYFQGNSAPDKSGLPSDRFSAERTGGSVSTLTIQRTQQEDSAVYLCASSLGWGDSYEQYFGPGTRLTVT.

Ten or more counts support this clonotype. V usage is TRBV28 and J usage is TRBJ2-3; D tentatively reads TRBD1 or TRBD2 (6 bases each). V lost 6 bases, J lost 2 bases, and 18 bases lay in between. From germline, CDR1 is MDHEN and CDR2 SYDVKM. The CDR3 sequence is 16 residues long. The CDR3 DNA is TGTGCCAGCAGGCCCCTCGGGGGCCCACCCACAGATACGCAGTATTTT. Translation: CASRPLGGPPTDTQYF.

This clonotype occurred many times. The chain couples TRBV30 to TRBJ1-5; D remains ambiguous. There are 13 residues in the CDR3. V dropped 5 bases and J dropped 0 bases, with 8 bases sitting between them. Looked up from germline, CDR1 is GTSNPN and CDR2 is SVGIG (reference sequence). The CDR3 DNA reads as TGTGCCTGGGAACGGGGTAGCAATCAGCCCCAGCATTTT. Translation: CAWERGSNQPQHF.

This clonotype was recorded at least ten times. This chain joins TRBV7-6 and TRBJ2-5; 8 bases are shared with TRBD2. The CDR3 totals 16 residues. CDR1 and CDR2 (germline): SGHVS, FNYEAQ. Unmatched junction bases numbered 6, after V lost 1 base and J lost 2 bases. In nucleotides, the CDR3 is TGTGCCAGCAGCTTAGGGGCGGGGGGCCTTCAAGAGACCCAGTACTTC. Amino acids: CASSLGAGGLQETQYF.

This clonotype was observed many times. The chain links TRBV7-3 to TRBJ2-1; a weak D match, TRBD2 (5 bases). Germline values: CDR1 SGHTA, CDR2 FQGTGA. The CDR3 has 14 residues. The V gene lost 0 bases and the J gene lost 6 bases, with 9 bases spanning the gap. The CDR3 DNA sequence: TGTGCCAGCAGCTTAACGCAAGGAGGCAATGAGCAGTTCTTC. This codes for CASSLTQGGNEQFF.

This clonotype appeared many times. J is TRBJ1-2 and V is TRBV10-3; D perhaps matches TRBD1 (6 bases). The CDR3 totals 13 residues. CDR1 is ENHRY, CDR2 SYGVKD, per germline. With 6 bases removed from V and 6 bases from J, the gap between germline ends came to 14 bases. This CDR3 reads CAISTAGTNGYTF. The CDR3 DNA follows: TGTGCCATCAGCACCGCCGGGACAAATGGCTACACCTTC.

This clonotype was seen repeatedly, ten times or more. This sequence joins TRBV23-1 and TRBJ1-1; no definite D call. TRBV23-1 carries the ORF label, with uncertain function. The CDR3 length is 12 residues. Trimming shortened V by 3 bases and J by 8 bases, and 10 bases separated the two germline ends. The CDR3 sequence is CASSHGVSEAFF. The CDR3 DNA reads TGCGCCAGCAGTCATGGAGTCTCGGAAGCTTTCTTT.

In this sample, this clonotype turned up many times. The gene calls are TRBV12-3 or TRBV12-4 and TRBJ2-5; 8 bases line up with TRBD1. There are 13 residues in the CDR3. Trimming took 7 bases from V and 2 from J; bases not matched to a gene: 3. This CDR3 is CASTGTGQETQYF. DNA for the CDR3: TGTGCCAGCACCGGGACAGGTCAAGAGACCCAGTACTTC.